This TCR beta chain appears in the sequencing data of a study of cytomegalovirus exposure and HLA in healthy donors. Findings and caveats of the study: In a later analysis, productive TCRs from donors in an Asian-associated ancestry cluster reportedly carried fewer N-insertions than the cohort mean. The study put 150 to 200 TCR beta chains on its list as cytomegalovirus-associated. Most subjects' HLA-A and HLA-B alleles were reportedly predicted from TCR beta sequences.

The V end was cut by 4 bases, the J end by 4 bases, with 19 bases between. Germline V gene sequence: CDR1 PRHDT, CDR2 FYEKMQ (reference sequence). The CDR3 is 16 amino acids. Amplification used 60 Vbeta primers and 13 Jbeta primers. Only in-frame clones appear in the TCRdb table, and some are missing; sequencing was by immunoSEQ multiplex PCR. The table has about 150,000 clones, approximately 88% seen once. Of note for this clone: The antigen is not known.

The chain has TRBV13 and TRBJ1-1; TRBD1 is a possible D gene (6 bases). The clonotype originates from a woman younger than 35 in good health and CMV-seronegative. Sequenced input: PBMCs. The CDR3 DNA sequence: TGTGCCAGCAGCTCCTTAGAGGGGGAAGTGGGCACTGAAGCTTTCTTT. Amino acids: CASSSLEGEVGTEAFF. The entire variable domain, with the rest obtained from reference TRBV13 and TRBJ1-1, is as follows: AAGVIQSPRHLIKEKRETATLKCYPIPRHDTVYWYQQGPGQDPQFLISFYEKMQSDKGSIPDRFSAQQFSDYHSELNMSSLELGDSALYFCASSSLEGEVGTEAFFGQGTRLTVV.